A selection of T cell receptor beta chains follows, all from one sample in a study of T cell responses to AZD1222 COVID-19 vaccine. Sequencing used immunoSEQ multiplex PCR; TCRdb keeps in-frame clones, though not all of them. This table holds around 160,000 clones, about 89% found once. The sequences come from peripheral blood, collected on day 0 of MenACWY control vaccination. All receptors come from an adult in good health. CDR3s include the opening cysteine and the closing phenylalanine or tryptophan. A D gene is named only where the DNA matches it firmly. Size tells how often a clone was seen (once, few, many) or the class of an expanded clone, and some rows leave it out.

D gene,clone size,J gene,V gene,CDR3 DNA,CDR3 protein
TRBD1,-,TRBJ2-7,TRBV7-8,TGTGCCAGCAGCTTAAGGGACAGGAAATCCTACGAGCAGTACTTC,CASSLRDRKSYEQYF
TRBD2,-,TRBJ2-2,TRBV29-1,TGCAGCGTTGAAGATACGGGCGGGGGGCACACCGGGGAGCTGTTTTTT,CSVEDTGGGHTGELFF
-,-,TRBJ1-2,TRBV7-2,TGTGCCAGCAGCGTCTCCGGGACAAACCTGATTTATGGCTACACCTTC,CASSVSGTNLIYGYTF
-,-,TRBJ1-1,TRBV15,TGTGCCACCAGCAGAGATGGGGGAATGAACACTGAAGCTTTCTTT,CATSRDGGMNTEAFF
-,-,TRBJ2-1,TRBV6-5,TGTGCCAGCAGTTACTCCGGGGGTGAGCAGTTCTTC,CASSYSGGEQFF
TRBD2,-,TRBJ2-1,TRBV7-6,TGTGCCAGCAGCTTAATGGGGGGGAATTACAATGAGCAGTTCTTC,CASSLMGGNYNEQFF
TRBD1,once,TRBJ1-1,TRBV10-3,TGTGCCACCAATGCAGGGGGAATCAGGAACACTGAAGCTTTCTTT,CATNAGGIRNTEAFF
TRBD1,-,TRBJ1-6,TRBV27,TGTGCCAGCAGCCCCACACTCTCAGGGGGCCTTAGCTCCTATAATTCACCCCTCCACTTT,CASSPTLSGGLSSYNSPLHF
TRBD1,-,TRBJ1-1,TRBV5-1,TGCGCCAGCAGCCTGGGGACAGTTGGTACTGAAGCTTTCTTT,CASSLGTVGTEAFF
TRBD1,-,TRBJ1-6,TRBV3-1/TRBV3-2,TGTGCCAGCACCTCAGGGGACAGGAATTCACCCCTCCACTTT,CASTSGDRNSPLHF
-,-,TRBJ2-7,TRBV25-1,TGTGCCAGCAGTGAAGGCGTCCACTACGAGCAGTACTTC,CASSEGVHYEQYF
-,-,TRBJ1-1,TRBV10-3,TGTGCCATCAGTGAGCCGGGACAGAACACTGAAGCTTTCTTT,CAISEPGQNTEAFF
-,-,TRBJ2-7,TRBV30,TGTGCCTCCTACAGGGATACCTACGAGCAGTACTTC,CASYRDTYEQYF
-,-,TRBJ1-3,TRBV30,TGTGCCTGGAGGGAGACAGGTTGGTCTGGAAACACCATATATTTT,CAWRETGWSGNTIYF
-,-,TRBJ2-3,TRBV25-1,TGTGCCAGCAGCCCAGAAGGCGGATCCACAGATACGCAGTATTTT,CASSPEGGSTDTQYF